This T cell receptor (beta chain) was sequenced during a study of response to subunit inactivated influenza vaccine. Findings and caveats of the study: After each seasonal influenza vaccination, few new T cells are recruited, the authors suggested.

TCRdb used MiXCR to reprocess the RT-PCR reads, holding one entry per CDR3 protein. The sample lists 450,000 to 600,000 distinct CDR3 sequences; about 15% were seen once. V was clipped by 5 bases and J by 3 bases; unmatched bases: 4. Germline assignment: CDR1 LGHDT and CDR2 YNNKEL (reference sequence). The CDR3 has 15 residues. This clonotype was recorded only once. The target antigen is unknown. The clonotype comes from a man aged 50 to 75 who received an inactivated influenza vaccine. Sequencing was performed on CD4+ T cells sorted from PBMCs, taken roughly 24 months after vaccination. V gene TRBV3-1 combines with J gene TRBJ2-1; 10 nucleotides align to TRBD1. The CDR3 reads CASSRDRGRYNEQFF. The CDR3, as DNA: TGTGCCAGCAGCAGAGACAGGGGGCGCTACAATGAGCAGTTCTTC.